A selection of T cell receptor beta chains follows, all from one sample in a study of CD8 T cells in Susac syndrome. TCRdb called the immunoSEQ multiplex PCR reads again in MiXCR, with one record for every CDR3 protein. The sample yields about 300,000 distinct CDR3 sequences, roughly 90% seen once. The sample taken for sequencing was CD8+ T cells from PBMCs. Receptors were obtained from a human donor with multiple sclerosis. The CDR3 runs from the conserved cysteine through the conserved F or W. Fields, in order: clone size, D gene, J gene, V gene, CDR3 DNA, CDR3 protein. A D gene is named only where the DNA matches it firmly. Size is stated for part of the rows, as once, few or many counts, or as a class when the clone is expanded.

>-|-|TRBJ2-3|TRBV6-5
TGTGCCAGCAGCCCCGGGAAAGATACGCAGTATTTT
CASSPGKDTQYF
>-|-|TRBJ2-7|TRBV7-9
TGTGCCAGCAGCCCAATAAGCTTCGGGAGTGGGGCCTACGAGCAGTACTTC
CASSPISFGSGAYEQYF
>-|TRBD2|TRBJ2-3|TRBV4-1
TGCGCCAGCAGCCAAGCCTCCGGACTAGCGGAAGGAGATACGCAGTATTTT
CASSQASGLAEGDTQYF
>-|-|TRBJ2-3|TRBV12-3/TRBV12-4
TGTGCCAGCAGTTTACTTCCCAGCACAGATACGCAGTATTTT
CASSLLPSTDTQYF
>-|-|TRBJ2-1|TRBV19
TGTGCCAGTAGGGAAGGGCAGGACCGGCCTTACAATGAGCAGTTCTTC
CASREGQDRPYNEQFF
>-|-|TRBJ1-1|TRBV10-3
TGTGCCATCAGTGAGTCGGTGGGTGTGAACACTGAAGCTTTCTTT
CAISESVGVNTEAFF
>few|TRBD2|TRBJ2-2|TRBV9
TGTGCCAGCAGCGTTAGCGGGGAAACCGGGGAGCTGTTTTTT
CASSVSGETGELFF
>-|-|TRBJ2-6|TRBV6-1
TGTGCCAGCACCCCGACAGACGGCTCTGGGGCCAACGTCCTGACTTTC
CASTPTDGSGANVLTF
>-|-|TRBJ2-5|TRBV19
TGTGCCAGTAGTATAAACCCTTTGATTCCCCAGTACTTC
CASSINPLIPQYF
>-|TRBD1|TRBJ1-1|TRBV12-3/TRBV12-4
TGTGCCAGCAACCCTGCGACAGGGGGAGGAACTGAAGCTTTCTTT
CASNPATGGGTEAFF
>-|-|TRBJ2-2|TRBV20-1
TGCAGCCCCTCAGGGTCCACCGGGGAGCTGTTTTTT
CSPSGSTGELFF
>-|-|TRBJ2-3|TRBV20-1
TGCAGTGCTAGCGGGAGACCAGATACGCAGTATTTT
CSASGRPDTQYF
>-|TRBD2|TRBJ2-7|TRBV28
TGTGCCAGCAGTGGCCCCGGGACTAGCGGTTCCTACGAGCAGTACTTC
CASSGPGTSGSYEQYF
>-|-|TRBJ1-4|TRBV7-8
TGTGCCAGCAGCTTAGGGGAGGCAGGCGACCACGAAAAACTGTTTTTT
CASSLGEAGDHEKLFF
>-|-|TRBJ2-1|TRBV7-9
TGTGCCGCAGGGGGAGCGGGAGTCGGGCTTGAGCAGTTCTTC
CAAGGAGVGLEQFF
>few|-|TRBJ2-7|TRBV7-8
TGTGCCAGCAGCTTAGTTACCCAGAGGGAGCAGTACTTC
CASSLVTQREQYF
>-|-|TRBJ2-1|TRBV6-2/TRBV6-3
TGTGCCAGCAGTTACTCGATCCTGGGTCCTCCGACCGAGCAATACAATGAGCAGTTCTTC
CASSYSILGPPTEQYNEQFF
>few|-|TRBJ2-1|TRBV4-3
TGCGCCAGCAGCCAAGATGGGGGGTCCTACAATGAGCAGTTCTTC
CASSQDGGSYNEQFF
>-|-|TRBJ1-6|TRBV27
TGTGCCAGCAGTTTAACGGGGGGCTCCTATAATTCACCCCTCCACTTT
CASSLTGGSYNSPLHF
>-|-|TRBJ2-3|TRBV28
TGTGCCAGCAACTTCGACAGGTCCGCAGATACGCAGTATTTT
CASNFDRSADTQYF
>-|TRBD2|TRBJ2-5|TRBV20-1
TGCAGTGCTAGAACTAGCGGGGGGGCCCGGGAGACCCAGTACTTC
CSARTSGGARETQYF
>-|TRBD2|TRBJ2-3|TRBV7-9
TGTGCCAGCAGCTTAGGACCCAGCGGGGGTACAGATACGCAGTATTTT
CASSLGPSGGTDTQYF
>-|TRBD1|TRBJ2-7|TRBV7-9
TGTGCCAGCAGCTTACTCCTGATGGGACAGGGAGGCGAGCAGTACTTC
CASSLLLMGQGGEQYF
>few|-|TRBJ1-4|TRBV4-3
TGCGCCAGCAGCCCCTTAGGGGTTAATGAAAAACTGTTTTTT
CASSPLGVNEKLFF
>-|-|TRBJ1-4|TRBV18
TGTGCCAGCTCACCACCGGCTGGTCCCAAGGTGGAAAAACTGTTTTTT
CASSPPAGPKVEKLFF
>-|-|TRBJ1-2|TRBV12-3/TRBV12-4
TGTGCCAGCAGTCCTGACTCATCGAGGGGCTACACCTTC
CASSPDSSRGYTF
>-|TRBD1|TRBJ2-5|TRBV15
TGTGCCACCAGCAGAGATGGGACAGGACAAGAGACCCAGTACTTC
CATSRDGTGQETQYF
>-|TRBD1|TRBJ1-2|TRBV4-2
TGTGCCAGCAGCCACCCGACAGGGGGGGTTAGTGGCTACACCTTC
CASSHPTGGVSGYTF
>-|-|TRBJ2-4|TRBV15
TGTGCCACCAGCAGAGGGGTCTCAGGGGGGGACATTCAGTACTTC
CATSRGVSGGDIQYF
>-|TRBD1|TRBJ2-7|TRBV27
TGTGCCAGCCGAACAGGGGGACGAGGGGACGAGCAGTACTTC
CASRTGGRGDEQYF
>-|-|TRBJ2-1|TRBV12-3/TRBV12-4
TGTGCCAGCAGTTTAGGGCAGGGCTCCTACAATGAGCAGTTCTTC
CASSLGQGSYNEQFF